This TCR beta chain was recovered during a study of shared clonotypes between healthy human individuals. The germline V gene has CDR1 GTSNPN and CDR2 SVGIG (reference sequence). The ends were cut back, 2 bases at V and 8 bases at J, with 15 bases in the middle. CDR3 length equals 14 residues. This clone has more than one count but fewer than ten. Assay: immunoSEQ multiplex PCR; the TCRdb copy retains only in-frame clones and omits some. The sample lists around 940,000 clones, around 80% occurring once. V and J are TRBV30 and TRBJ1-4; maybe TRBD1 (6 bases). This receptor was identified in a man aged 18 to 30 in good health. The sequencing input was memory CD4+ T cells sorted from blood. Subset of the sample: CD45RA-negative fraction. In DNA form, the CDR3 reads TGTGCCTGGAGTCACGACAGGAGAAGGGAAAAACTGTTTTTT. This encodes CAWSHDRRREKLFF.